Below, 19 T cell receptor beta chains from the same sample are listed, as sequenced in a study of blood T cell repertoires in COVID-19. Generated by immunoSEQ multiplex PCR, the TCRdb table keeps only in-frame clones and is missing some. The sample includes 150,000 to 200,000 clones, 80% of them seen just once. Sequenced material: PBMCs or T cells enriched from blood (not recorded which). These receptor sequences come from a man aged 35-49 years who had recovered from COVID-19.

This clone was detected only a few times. This chain's CDR3 is CASSLMGHEAFF. The CDR3, as DNA: TGTGCCAGCAGTTTAATGGGACATGAAGCTTTCTTT. The chain combines TRBV12-3 or TRBV12-4 with TRBJ1-1, with TRBD1 as a possible D gene (6 bases). V dropped 2 bases and J dropped 7 bases, with 8 bases sitting between them. The CDR3 spans 12 residues.

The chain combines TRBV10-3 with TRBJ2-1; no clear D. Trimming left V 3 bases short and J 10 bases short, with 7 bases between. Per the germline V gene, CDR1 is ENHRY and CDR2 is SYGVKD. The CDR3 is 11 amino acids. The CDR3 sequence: CAISEAQEQFF. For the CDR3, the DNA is TGTGCCATCAGTGAAGCACAGGAGCAGTTCTTC.

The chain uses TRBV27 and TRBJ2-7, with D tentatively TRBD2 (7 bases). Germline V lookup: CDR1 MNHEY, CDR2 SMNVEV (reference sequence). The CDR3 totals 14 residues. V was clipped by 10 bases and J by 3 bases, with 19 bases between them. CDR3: CATKKSGGFYEQYV. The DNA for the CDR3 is TGTGCCACCAAAAAATCGGGGGGCTTCTACGAGCAGTACGTC.

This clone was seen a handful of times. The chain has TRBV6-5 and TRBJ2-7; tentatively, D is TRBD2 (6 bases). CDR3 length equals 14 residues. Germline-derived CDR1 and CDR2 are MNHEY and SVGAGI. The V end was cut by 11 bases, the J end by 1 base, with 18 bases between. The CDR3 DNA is TGTGCCTCTAGCGCGGGTCCTCTTTCCTACGAGCAGTACGTC. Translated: CASSAGPLSYEQYV.

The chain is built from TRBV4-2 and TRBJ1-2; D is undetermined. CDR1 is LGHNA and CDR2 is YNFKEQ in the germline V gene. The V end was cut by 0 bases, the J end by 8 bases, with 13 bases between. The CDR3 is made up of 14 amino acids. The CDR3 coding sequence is TGTGCCAGCAGCCAAGACATGACCTCGGGAGGCTACACCTTC. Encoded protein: CASSQDMTSGGYTF.

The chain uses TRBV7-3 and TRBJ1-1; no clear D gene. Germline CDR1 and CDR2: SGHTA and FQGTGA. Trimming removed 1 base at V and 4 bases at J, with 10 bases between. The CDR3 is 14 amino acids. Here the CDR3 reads CASSLNPGFTEAFF. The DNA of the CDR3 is TGTGCCAGCAGCTTAAACCCCGGTTTCACTGAAGCTTTCTTT.

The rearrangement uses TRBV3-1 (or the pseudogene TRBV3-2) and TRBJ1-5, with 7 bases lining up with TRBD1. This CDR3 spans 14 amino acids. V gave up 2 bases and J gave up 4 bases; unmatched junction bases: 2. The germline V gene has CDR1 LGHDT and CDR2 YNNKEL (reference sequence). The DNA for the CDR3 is TGTGCCAGCAGCCAATCGACAGGGAATCAGCCCCAGCATTTT. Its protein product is CASSQSTGNQPQHF.

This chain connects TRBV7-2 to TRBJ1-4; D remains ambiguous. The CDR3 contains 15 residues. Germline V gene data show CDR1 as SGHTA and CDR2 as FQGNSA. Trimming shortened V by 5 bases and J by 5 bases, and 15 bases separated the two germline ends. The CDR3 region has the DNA TGTGCCAGCAGCCCCCTGGCCGTCAGGAATGAAAAACTGTTTTTT. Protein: CASSPLAVRNEKLFF.

In nucleotides, the CDR3 is TGTGCCAGCAGCTTAGTCAGGGGGCTTAGCAATCAGCCCCAGCATTTT. Its translation: CASSLVRGLSNQPQHF. V gene TRBV7-2 combines with J gene TRBJ1-5; 8 positions agree with TRBD1. Germline V lookup: CDR1 SGHTA, CDR2 FQGNSA. Losses at the gene ends were 1 base for V and 0 bases for J; bases not matched to a gene: 2. The CDR3 is 16 residues long.

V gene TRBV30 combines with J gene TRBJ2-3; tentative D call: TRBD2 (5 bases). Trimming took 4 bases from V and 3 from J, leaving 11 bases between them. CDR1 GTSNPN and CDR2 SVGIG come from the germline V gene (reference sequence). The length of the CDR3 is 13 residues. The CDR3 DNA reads TGTGCCTGGACCTCCCGGGGTACAGATACGCAGTATTTT. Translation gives CAWTSRGTDTQYF. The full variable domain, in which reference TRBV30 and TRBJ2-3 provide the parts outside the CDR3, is SQTIHQWPATLVQPVGSPLSLECTVEGTSNPNLYWYRQAAGRGLQLLFYSVGIGQISSEVPQNLSASRPQDRQFILSSKKLLLSDSGFYLCAWTSRGTDTQYFGPGTRLTVL.

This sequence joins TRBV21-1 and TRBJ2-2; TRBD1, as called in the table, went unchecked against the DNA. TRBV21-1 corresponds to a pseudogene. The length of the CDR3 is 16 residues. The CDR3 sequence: CASISFIETGTGELFF. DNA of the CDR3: TGTGCCAGCATATCTTTTATCGAAACAGGGACCGGGGAGCTGTTTTTT.

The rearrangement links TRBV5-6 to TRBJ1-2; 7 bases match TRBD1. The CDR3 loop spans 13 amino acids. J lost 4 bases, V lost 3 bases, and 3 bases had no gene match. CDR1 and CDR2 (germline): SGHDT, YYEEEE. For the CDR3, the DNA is TGTGCCAGCAGCTGGGACAGAAGCTATGGCTACACCTTC. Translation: CASSWDRSYGYTF.

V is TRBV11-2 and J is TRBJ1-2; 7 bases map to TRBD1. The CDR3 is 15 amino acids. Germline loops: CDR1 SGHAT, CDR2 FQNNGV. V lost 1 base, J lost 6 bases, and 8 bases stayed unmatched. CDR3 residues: CASSLAHTGVDGYTF. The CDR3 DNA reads TGTGCCAGCAGCTTAGCCCACACAGGGGTGGATGGCTACACCTTC.

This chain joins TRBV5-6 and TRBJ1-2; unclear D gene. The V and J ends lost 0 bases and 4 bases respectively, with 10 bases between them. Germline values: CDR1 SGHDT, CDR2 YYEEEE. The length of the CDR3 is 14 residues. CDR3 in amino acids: CASSLDGRLYGYTF. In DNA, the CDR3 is TGTGCCAGCAGCTTGGACGGCAGGCTCTATGGCTACACCTTC.

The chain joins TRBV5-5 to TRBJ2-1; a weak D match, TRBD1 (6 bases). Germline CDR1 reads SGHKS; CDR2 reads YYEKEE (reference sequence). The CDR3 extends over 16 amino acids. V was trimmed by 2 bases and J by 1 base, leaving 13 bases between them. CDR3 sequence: CASSLGPTGSYNEQFF. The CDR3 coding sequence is TGTGCCAGCAGCTTAGGACCGACAGGATCCTACAATGAGCAGTTCTTC.

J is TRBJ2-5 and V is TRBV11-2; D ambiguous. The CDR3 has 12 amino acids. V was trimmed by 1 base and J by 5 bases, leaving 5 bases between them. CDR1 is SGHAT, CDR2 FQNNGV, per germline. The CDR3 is CASSLVRETQYF. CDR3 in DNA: TGTGCCAGCAGCTTAGTGAGGGAGACCCAGTACTTC.

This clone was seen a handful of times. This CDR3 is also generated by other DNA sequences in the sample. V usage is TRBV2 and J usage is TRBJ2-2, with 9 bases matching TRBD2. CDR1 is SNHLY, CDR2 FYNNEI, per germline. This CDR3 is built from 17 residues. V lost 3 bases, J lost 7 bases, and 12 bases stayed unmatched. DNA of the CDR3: TGTGCCAGCAGTGACCCCGCGGGCGGGGGGGCTTACGGGGAGCTGTTTTTT. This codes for CASSDPAGGGAYGELFF.

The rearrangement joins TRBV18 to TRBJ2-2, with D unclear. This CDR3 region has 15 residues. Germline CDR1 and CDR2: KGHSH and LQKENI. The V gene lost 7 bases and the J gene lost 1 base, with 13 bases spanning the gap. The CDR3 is CASLPLAGNTGELFF. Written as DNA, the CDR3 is TGTGCCAGCTTACCGCTTGCAGGGAACACCGGGGAGCTGTTTTTT.

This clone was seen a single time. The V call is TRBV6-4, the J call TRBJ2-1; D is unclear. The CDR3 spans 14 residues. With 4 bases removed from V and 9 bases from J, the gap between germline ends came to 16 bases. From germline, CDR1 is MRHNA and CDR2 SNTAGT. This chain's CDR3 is CASSAAGGLGEQFF. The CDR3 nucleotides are TGTGCCAGCAGTGCAGCAGGTGGCTTAGGTGAGCAGTTCTTC.